This T cell receptor (beta chain) was captured by sequencing in a study of T cells after posttransplantation cyclophosphamide (dated by TCRdb to about 2016). As for the study more broadly: Using TRB sequencing, the study followed how the T cell repertoire rebuilt after myeloablative bone marrow transplantation with posttransplantation cyclophosphamide given as GVHD prophylaxis. Antigen receptor sequencing was done on samples from a few dozen PTCy-treated patients and from under 20 related bone marrow donors of those patients. Blood from all 35 or so PTCy patients with 1-year posttransplant specimens was subjected to TRB sequencing. In 3 patients, up to roughly 3 additional blood samples taken between 2 and 5.2 years after transplant also underwent TRB sequencing, as did pretransplant blood from a handful of patients. Because TRA and TRB clonality were tightly correlated in 9 samples, subsequent TCR analyses were focused on TRB only. Public TRB sequences were queried against a database of over 3,600 sequences associated with responses to pathogens, tumor antigens, self-antigens and alloantigens.

On the day of marrow donation, related bone marrow donors gave peripheral blood samples. Peripheral blood and bone marrow mononuclear cells were isolated by Ficoll-Hypaque density centrifugation and cryopreserved. On this clone: Its antigen target is currently unknown. Within one base of it there is no much larger clone, and no base qualities were kept.

Findings and caveats that apply to the study as a whole: The TRB repertoires of T cells infiltrating skin or GI tract showed only limited overlap with the TRB repertoires of T cells in blood. Across the roughly 48 patients, TRB clonality was highly associated with recipient CMV seropositivity and CMV reactivation, and diversity with PTCy was similar to that in the CNI/methotrexate controls. At 1-2 months, donor-recipient similarity was low but rose over the first year, and the later blood repertoires were often dominated by donor CD8+ memory clones.

Genomic DNA was the input for TRB sequencing, which was run either with the immunoSEQ assay at survey resolution or with the hsTCRB kit. Per the original workflow: The immunoSEQ software handled initial read processing, and the LymphoSeq R package was used for repertoire analyses. Clonality was computed as 1 minus normalized Shannon entropy; Gini coefficient was also calculated for each TRB dataset. To infer phenotypes in unsorted samples, TRB sequences from sorted subsets of the recipient or donor were mapped onto the unsorted samples of the same recipient. Held by TCRdb, this immuneACCESS table contains in-frame sequences only and omits some clones. Under half of the omission traces to an unresolved V gene where checked; the cause of the rest is unknown. V, J and clone size were drawn from that table, and D and trimming were deduced from the DNA. The sample yields approximately 50,000 clones; around 94% were counted once. The ten largest clones capture 2.9% of the sample.

Between the V and J ends, shortened by 4 bases and 0 bases respectively, the junction contains 10 bases. There are 14 amino acids in the CDR3, from cysteine to phenylalanine inclusive. The retained sequence is limited to the CDR3, 42 bases, with the frame set at the first base. From the germline V gene, CDR1 is MGHDK and CDR2 is SYGVNS. Recombination linked TRBV25-1 to TRBJ2-7, and perhaps TRBD1 as D gene, on 6 matching bases. Sequencing was carried out using PBMCs. The clonotype comes from a woman in her 30s in good health and a related stem cell transplant donor. For the CDR3, the sequence is CASSGTVASYEQYF. The bases read TGTGCCAGCAGTGGGACAGTTGCCTCCTACGAGCAGTACTTC.